This TCR beta chain was identified during a study of cytomegalovirus exposure and HLA in healthy donors. Germline V gene sequence: CDR1 SGDLS, CDR2 YYNGEE. There are 15 residues in the CDR3. V was clipped by 0 bases and J by 1 base, with 10 bases between them. PCR used 60 Vbeta primers and 13 Jbeta primers. Sequencing was performed with immunoSEQ multiplex PCR; in TCRdb, only in-frame clones are kept and a portion is missing. The sample yields more than 60,000 clones, more than 65% seen once. The sample taken for sequencing was PBMCs. The source is a woman aged 30 to 39 in good health and CMV-seronegative. The genes are TRBV9 and TRBJ1-1; weak D call: TRBD1 (6 bases). The CDR3, as DNA: TGTGCCAGCAGCGTAGTTTCAGGGGCGAACACTGAAGCTTTCTTT. Translating it yields CASSVVSGANTEAFF.